This T cell receptor beta chain was sequenced during a study of neurological immune-mediated disorders. Using its own MiXCR run on the 5' RACE reads, TCRdb lists one record per CDR3 protein. The sample records under 50,000 distinct CDR3 sequences, around 14% being singletons. This clonotype was seen repeatedly, ten times or more. The J segment lost 5 bases and the V segment lost 3 bases, leaving 10 bases of the junction unmatched. This CDR3 contains 15 residues. CDR1 LGHDT and CDR2 YNNKEL come from the germline V gene (reference sequence). Time point here: longitudinal time-point 2. The chain recombines TRBV3-1 with TRBJ2-7, with TRBD1 matching 7 bases. The receptor was isolated from a male donor with HTLV-1-associated myelopathy (HAM/TSP). Sequenced sample: PBMCs. The DNA for the CDR3 is TGTGCCAGCAGCCAGGAGACAGGGCACTCGGACGAGCAGTACTTC. It encodes CASSQETGHSDEQYF.